The source of this TCR beta chain is a study of cytomegalovirus exposure and HLA in healthy donors. Separation from the approximately 720-subject first cohort characterized the roughly 120-subject validation cohort, to which the donors belonged. Germline V gene data show CDR1 as SGHKS and CDR2 as YYEKEE (reference sequence). Trimming pared 3 bases from V and 4 bases from J, leaving 13 bases between. This CDR3 region has 14 residues. Repertoires were generated with immunoSEQ multiplex PCR, while TCRdb's copy carries only in-frame clones and drops some. The top ten hold about 12% of the sample, which has approximately 230,000 clones, roughly 90% seen once. This clone was detected many times.

The specimen was PBMCs. The TCR sequence derives from a man younger than 35 in good health and CMV-seropositive. This chain links TRBV5-5 with TRBJ1-1, with D uncertain. The CDR3, as DNA: TGTGCCAGCAGCTCGAGGGTTCTGCGCACTGAAGCTTTCTTT. Protein: CASSSRVLRTEAFF.